This T cell receptor (beta chain) was captured by sequencing in a study of control samples from healthy donors and cancer patients. Sequenced by immunoSEQ multiplex PCR; TCRdb stores in-frame clones only, minus some. The table has roughly 63,000 clones, more than 90% seen once; the top ten hold 1.7%. J lost 15 bases, V lost 0 bases, and 8 bases had no gene match. Germline values: CDR1 KGHSH, CDR2 LQKENI. The length of the CDR3 is 13 residues. This chain links TRBV18 with TRBJ2-1; 7 positions match TRBD1. The sequenced sample was PBMCs. This receptor was obtained from a man aged 35-49 years with colorectal cancer. The CDR3 coding sequence is TGTGCCAGCTCACCACCCGACAGGGTGGATCCGTTCTTC. It encodes CASSPPDRVDPFF.